The T cell receptor (beta chain) described here comes from a study of tumor-infiltrating lymphocytes in primary liver carcinoma. V lost 6 bases and J lost 4; bases outside the gene matches: 8. CDR3 size: 16 residues. The germline V gene has CDR1 MDHEN and CDR2 SYDVKM. Many counts were recorded for this clonotype. Taking about 17-32 mg of unsorted bulk tissue, the authors co-extracted RNA and DNA. The patients lived with chronic HBV infection and had not yet received any treatment. TCR beta cDNA was reverse-transcribed from 450 to 500 ng of total RNA. The reaction used a constant-region primer and ProtoScript II reverse transcriptase. Three rounds of nested multiplex PCR with slightly modified ARM-PCR produced TCR beta libraries. A C-beta reverse primer was combined with TRBV1-TRBV30 forward primers in the first two PCR rounds, and each round had 10 cycles. TCRdb used MiXCR to reprocess the multiplex PCR reads, holding one entry per CDR3 protein. The sample holds 99,000 or so distinct CDR3 sequences, roughly 69% seen once.

The chain combines TRBV28 with TRBJ2-1, with TRBD1 matching over 11 bases. The receptor comes from a woman in her fifties or sixties with primary liver carcinoma and hepatitis B virus infection. Material for sequencing was liver tumor tissue from sampling region 5. Subset given: tumor region T5, tumor centre. CDR3 protein: CASSTLRDRGYNEQFF. The CDR3 DNA is TGTGCCAGCAGCACCTTAAGGGACAGGGGGTACAATGAGCAGTTCTTC.